These 6 T cell receptor beta chains were all obtained from the same sample, sequenced in a study of blood T cell dynamics during melanoma immunotherapy. This sample's time point: pre-treatment baseline. Measured with immunoSEQ multiplex PCR; TCRdb has only the in-frame clones, and not every one. This table holds around 470 clones, roughly two thirds found once. Here the sequenced sample was central memory CD8+ T cells from blood, taken from a patient treated with checkpoint blockade. The receptors stem from a human donor with melanoma.

V is TRBV11-3 and J is TRBJ2-1; D perhaps matches TRBD1 (6 bases). The CDR3 has 15 amino acids. The germline V gene has CDR1 SGHNT and CDR2 YENEEA. V shed 5 bases and J shed 2 bases, with 13 bases lying between them. CDR3 nucleotide sequence: TGTGCCAGCAGCCCCCGGACAGTTACCTACAATGAGCAGTTCTTC. This encodes CASSPRTVTYNEQFF.

In this sample, this clone turned up a few times. The J gene is TRBJ2-7, the V gene TRBV27; 7 bases match TRBD1. The germline CDR1 and CDR2 sequences are MNHEY and SMNVEV (reference sequence). Trimming took 0 bases from V and 4 from J; bases not matched to a gene: 6. The CDR3 loop spans 15 amino acids. This CDR3 reads CASSLSLTGIYEQYF. CDR3 DNA: TGTGCCAGCAGTTTATCGTTGACAGGGATTTACGAGCAGTACTTC.

The rearrangement joins TRBV29-1 to TRBJ2-1; 11 nucleotides agree with TRBD2. Germline values: CDR1 SQVTM, CDR2 ANQGSEA. The CDR3 is made up of 15 amino acids. The V and J ends lost 5 bases and 2 bases, in that order; junction bases with no gene match: 5. The CDR3 spells CSVPGLAGPYNEQFF. CDR3 in DNA: TGCAGCGTTCCAGGACTAGCGGGCCCCTACAATGAGCAGTTCTTC.

To note about this clone: Other nucleotide sequences in the sample specify the same CDR3. V is TRBV27 and J is TRBJ2-3, with 12 bases identical to TRBD2. The CDR3 is 16 residues long. The trim removed 6 bases at V and 3 bases at J, leaving 7 bases unmatched. Germline CDR1 reads MNHEY; CDR2 reads SMNVEV (reference sequence). The chain's CDR3 is CASSPRLAGVTDTQYF. The DNA of the CDR3 is TGTGCCAGCAGCCCCCGACTAGCGGGAGTGACAGATACGCAGTATTTT.

The V gene is TRBV7-2, the J gene TRBJ2-5, with D perhaps matching TRBD2 (5 bases). The CDR3 has 15 amino acids. V was shortened by 2 bases and J by 3 bases, with 13 bases between the two germline ends. From germline, CDR1 is SGHTA and CDR2 FQGNSA. CDR3: CASSLSSSIKETQYF. CDR3 DNA: TGTGCCAGCAGCTTATCTTCTAGCATTAAAGAGACCCAGTACTTC.

This clone was counted only a few times. The chain uses TRBV28 and TRBJ1-3; no clear D gene. V lost 7 bases to trimming and J lost 0 bases, with 10 bases between them. This CDR3 has 14 residues. Germline CDR1 is MDHEN and CDR2 is SYDVKM. The CDR3 sequence: CASNGPISGNTIYF. The CDR3 bases are TGTGCCAGCAACGGACCGATCTCTGGAAACACCATATATTTT.